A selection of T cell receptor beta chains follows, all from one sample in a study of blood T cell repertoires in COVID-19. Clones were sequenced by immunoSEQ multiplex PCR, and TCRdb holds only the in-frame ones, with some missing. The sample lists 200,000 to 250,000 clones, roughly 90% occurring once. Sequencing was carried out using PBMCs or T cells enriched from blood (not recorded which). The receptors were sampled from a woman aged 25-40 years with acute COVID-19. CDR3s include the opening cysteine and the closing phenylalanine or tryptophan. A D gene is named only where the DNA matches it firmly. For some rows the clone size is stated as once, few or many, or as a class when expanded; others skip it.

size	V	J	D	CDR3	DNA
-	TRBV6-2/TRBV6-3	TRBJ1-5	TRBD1	CASSPTGVGQPQHF	TGTGCCAGCAGCCCGACAGGGGTGGGTCAGCCCCAGCATTTT
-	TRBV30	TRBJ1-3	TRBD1	CAWRRQGLSGNTIYF	TGTGCCTGGAGGAGACAGGGATTGTCTGGAAACACCATATATTTT
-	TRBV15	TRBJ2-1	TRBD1	CATSRDRGSYNEQFF	TGTGCCACCAGCAGGGACAGGGGCTCCTACAATGAGCAGTTCTTC
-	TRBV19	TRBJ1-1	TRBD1	CASSIRIRGIFEAFF	TGTGCCAGTAGTATCAGGATCAGGGGGATCTTTGAAGCTTTCTTT
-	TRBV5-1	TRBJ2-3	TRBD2	CASKTSGSTDTQYF	TGCGCCAGCAAGACTAGCGGGAGCACAGATACGCAGTATTTT
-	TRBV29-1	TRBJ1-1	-	CSVPDRNTEAFF	TGCAGCGTCCCGGACAGAAACACTGAAGCTTTCTTT
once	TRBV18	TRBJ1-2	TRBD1	CASSRPGQGWGYTF	TGTGCCAGCTCACGCCCTGGACAGGGTTGGGGCTACACCTTC
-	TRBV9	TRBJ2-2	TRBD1	CASSVETGVGELFF	TGTGCCAGCAGCGTAGAGACAGGGGTCGGGGAGCTGTTTTTT
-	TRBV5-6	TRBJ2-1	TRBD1	CASSLAGQGVVVAQFF	TGTGCCAGCAGCTTGGCCGGACAGGGAGTTGTGGTGGCGCAGTTCTTC
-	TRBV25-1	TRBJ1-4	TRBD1	CASSELQGALEKLFF	TGTGCCAGCAGTGAATTACAGGGGGCTTTGGAAAAACTGTTTTTT
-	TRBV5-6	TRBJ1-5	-	CASSSVSGYNQPQHF	TGTGCCAGCAGCTCTGTATCAGGGTATAATCAGCCCCAGCATTTT
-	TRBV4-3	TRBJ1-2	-	CASSQGTVSYGYTF	TGCGCCAGCAGCCAAGGGACAGTTTCCTATGGCTACACCTTC
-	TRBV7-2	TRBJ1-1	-	CASSLMGGDTEAFF	TGTGCCAGCAGCTTAATGGGCGGGGACACTGAAGCTTTCTTT
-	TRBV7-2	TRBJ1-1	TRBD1	CASSLGTGPTEAFF	TGTGCCAGCAGCCTGGGGACAGGCCCCACTGAAGCTTTCTTT
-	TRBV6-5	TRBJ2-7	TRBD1	CASSGTGQGDYEQYF	TGTGCCAGCAGCGGGACGGGACAGGGGGATTACGAGCAGTACTTC
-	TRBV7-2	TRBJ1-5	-	CASSSERNQPQHF	TGTGCCAGCAGCTCAGAGAGGAATCAGCCCCAGCATTTT
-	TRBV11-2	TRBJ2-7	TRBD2	CASRRTSGGLYEQYF	TGTGCCAGCAGGCGGACTAGCGGGGGGCTCTACGAGCAGTACTTC
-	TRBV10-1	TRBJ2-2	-	CASSSDRSLNTGELFF	TGCGCCAGCAGTTCAGACAGGTCTTTAAACACCGGGGAGCTGTTTTTT
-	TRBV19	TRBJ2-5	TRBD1	CASRHTGGMETQYF	TGTGCCAGTAGGCATACAGGGGGCATGGAGACCCAGTACTTC
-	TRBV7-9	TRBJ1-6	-	CAVAAGGVLHF	TGTGCGGTGGCAGCCGGCGGGGTCCTCCACTTT
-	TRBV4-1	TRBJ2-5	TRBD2	CASSPNVPLAGEETQYF	TGCGCCAGCAGTCCAAATGTCCCCCTAGCGGGGGAAGAGACCCAGTACTTC
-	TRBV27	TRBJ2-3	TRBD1	CASSYDRASTDTQYF	TGTGCCAGCAGCTATGACAGGGCTAGCACAGATACGCAGTATTTT
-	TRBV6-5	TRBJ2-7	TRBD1	CASSYSFGDRVHEQYF	TGTGCCAGCAGTTACTCGTTTGGGGACAGGGTCCACGAGCAGTACTTC
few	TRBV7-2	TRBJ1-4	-	CASSPGATNEKLFF	TGTGCCAGCAGCCCGGGGGCAACTAATGAAAAACTGTTTTTT
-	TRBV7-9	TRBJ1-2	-	CASSPPGHPSDGYTF	TGTGCCAGCAGCCCCCCGGGACACCCTTCGGATGGCTACACCTTC
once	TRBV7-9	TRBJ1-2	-	CASSLAGFANYGYTF	TGTGCCAGCAGCTTAGCCGGGTTTGCTAACTATGGCTACACCTTC
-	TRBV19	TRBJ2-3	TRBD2	CASSITSGAPDTQYF	TGTGCCAGTAGTATTACTAGCGGGGCCCCAGATACGCAGTATTTT
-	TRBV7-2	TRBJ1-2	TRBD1	CASSLVVGQGVSGGYTF	TGTGCCAGCAGCTTAGTCGTCGGACAGGGGGTATCGGGTGGCTACACCTTC
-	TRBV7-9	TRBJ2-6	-	CASSSHRETGANVLTF	TGTGCCAGCAGCTCACACCGGGAGACTGGGGCCAACGTCCTGACTTTC
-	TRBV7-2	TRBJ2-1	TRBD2	CASSPPGGGQYNEQFF	TGTGCCAGCAGCCCTCCGGGAGGAGGGCAATACAATGAGCAGTTCTTC
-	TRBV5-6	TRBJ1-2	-	CASSLTGIGYGYTF	TGTGCCAGCAGCCTTACAGGGATAGGATATGGCTACACCTTC
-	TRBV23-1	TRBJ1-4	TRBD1	CASSQNLRDRIANEKLFF	TGCGCCAGCAGTCAAAACCTCCGGGACAGGATAGCTAATGAAAAACTGTTTTTT
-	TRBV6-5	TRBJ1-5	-	CASRGEFSNQPQHF	TGTGCCAGCCGCGGGGAGTTCAGCAATCAGCCCCAGCATTTT
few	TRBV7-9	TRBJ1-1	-	CASSLAPGGAREAFF	TGTGCCAGCAGCTTAGCACCCGGGGGTGCGCGTGAAGCTTTCTTT
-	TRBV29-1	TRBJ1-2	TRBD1	CSVRQGSSINYGYTF	TGCAGCGTTCGACAGGGGAGTAGCATTAACTATGGCTACACCTTC
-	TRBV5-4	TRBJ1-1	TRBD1	CASSLEQGRTEAFF	TGTGCCAGCAGCTTAGAACAGGGGAGGACTGAAGCTTTCTTT